This passage covers 23 T cell receptor beta chains from one sample sequenced in a study of CD8 T cells in ankylosing spondylitis. TCRdb used MiXCR to reprocess the 5' RACE reads, holding one entry per CDR3 protein. The sample includes around 140,000 distinct CDR3 sequences, approximately 10% of them seen just once. The specimen was blood, either unsorted or a sorted T cell fraction (not recorded which). These receptors were collected from a female donor with ankylosing spondylitis or in good health (not recorded which).

On this clonotype itself: One base away lies a much larger clone, so this may be a sequencing read error. The chain employs TRBV24-1 and TRBJ1-1; D unclear. Between the trimmed V and J ends, which lost 3 bases and 5 bases, there was a span of 9 bases. CDR1 is KGHDR and CDR2 is SFDVKD in the germline V gene. The CDR3 runs 13 residues. CDR3: CATSDQQCTEAFF. The CDR3 DNA reads TGTGCCACCAGTGATCAACAGTGTACTGAAGCTTTCTTT.

This clonotype was detected ten times or more. The chain recombines TRBV14 with TRBJ2-7; TRBD2 is a possible D gene (6 bases). With 8 bases removed from V and 7 bases from J, the gap between germline ends came to 18 bases. The CDR3 totals 13 residues. Germline V CDR1 and CDR2: SGHDN, FVKESK. The CDR3 DNA reads TGTGCCAGCGGGCGTGACTACGGGGGAGAGCAGTACTTC. Its translation: CASGRDYGGEQYF.

This clonotype was seen at least ten times. The chain is built from TRBV20-1 and TRBJ1-1, with 7 bases identical to TRBD1. Looked up from germline, CDR1 is DFQATT and CDR2 is SNEGSKA (reference sequence). The V segment lost 6 bases and the J segment 3 bases; nucleotides outside the gene matches: 7. This CDR3 spans 13 amino acids. The CDR3, as DNA: TGCAGTGCCCCGAACAGGGGAGACACTGAAGCTTTCTTT. It yields the protein CSAPNRGDTEAFF.

This clonotype was counted only a few times. It may be a read error: a sequence one base away is much more abundant. The rearrangement links TRBV28 to TRBJ1-2; tentative D call: TRBD1 (5 bases). The ends were cut back, 10 bases at V and 8 bases at J, with 20 bases in the middle. CDR3 length: 13 residues. CDR1 and CDR2 (germline): MDHEN, SYDVKM. The CDR3 region is CANSSLGQKGYTF. CDR3 in DNA: TGTGCCAACAGCTCTCTGGGGCAAAAGGGCTACACCTTC.

A few counts support this clonotype. J is TRBJ1-1 and V is TRBV20-1, with D possibly being TRBD1 (5 bases). CDR1 DFQATT and CDR2 SNEGSKA come from the germline V gene (reference sequence). V was shortened by 6 bases and J by 5 bases, with 19 bases between the two germline ends. The CDR3 is made up of 14 amino acids. CDR3 region: CSANRGTPPTEAFF. The CDR3 bases are TGCAGTGCGAATCGAGGGACCCCGCCGACTGAAGCTTTCTTT.

This clonotype was counted ten times or more. The rearrangement uses TRBV5-1 and TRBJ2-2; weak D call: TRBD1 (6 bases). This CDR3 has 15 amino acids. The V and J ends lost 5 bases and 1 base respectively, with 12 bases between them. Germline CDR1 reads SGHRS; CDR2 reads YFSETQ. CDR3 sequence reads: CASRPQDRNTGELFF. The CDR3, as DNA: TGCGCCAGCAGACCCCAGGACAGGAACACCGGGGAGCTGTTTTTT.

About this clonotype: A read error may explain this, as a much larger clone is one base away. Given the absence of the conserved phenylalanine or tryptophan at the CDR3 end, a read error is likely. The genes are TRBV20-1 and TRBJ2-1; a possible D gene is TRBD2 (6 bases). The CDR3 spans 12 residues. Per the germline V gene, CDR1 is DFQATT and CDR2 is SNEGSKA (reference sequence). Trimming stripped 5 bases from V and 5 bases from J, with 10 bases between. The CDR3 spells CSARTTDNEQFS. The DNA for the CDR3 is TGCAGTGCTCGGACTACTGACAATGAGCAGTTCTCC.

This clonotype was counted between two and nine times. Sequence at one end of the junction differs from germline and may be a read error. J is TRBJ2-1 and V is TRBV30; no firm D call. The CDR3 consists of 12 residues. Germline V gives CDR1 GTSNPN, CDR2 SVGIG (reference sequence). Here the CDR3 reads CAWSSFGPNLVF. The CDR3 DNA reads TGTGCCTGGAGTTCCTTCGGGCCTAACCTGGTCTTC.

This clonotype was counted ten times or more. The chain carries TRBV2 and TRBJ1-2, with a tentative D call TRBD1 (5 bases). The CDR3 extends over 14 amino acids. The V and J ends lost 3 bases and 6 bases respectively, with 14 bases between them. Germline V gives CDR1 SNHLY, CDR2 FYNNEI. The CDR3 region has the DNA TGTGCCAGCAGTGAGCTCATCGACAGTAATGGCTACACCTTC. Encoded protein: CASSELIDSNGYTF.

This clonotype was detected only a few times. The gene calls are TRBV11-2 and TRBJ2-1; D is possibly TRBD2 (7 bases). V shed 0 bases and J shed 0 bases, with 12 bases lying between them. This CDR3 comprises 17 residues. Germline CDR1 reads SGHAT; CDR2 reads FQNNGV. This CDR3 reads CASSLEGGGSSYNEQFF. The CDR3 DNA follows: TGTGCCAGCAGCTTAGAAGGGGGGGGGAGCTCCTACAATGAGCAGTTCTTC. Based on the CDR3 plus reference TRBV11-2 and TRBJ2-1, the full variable domain is EAGVAQSPRYKIIEKRQSVAFWCNPISGHATLYWYQQILGQGPKLLIQFQNNGVVDDSQLPKDRFSAERLKGVDSTLKIQPAKLEDSAVYLCASSLEGGGSSYNEQFFGPGTRLTVL.

This clonotype was found many times. The rearrangement links TRBV6-5 to TRBJ2-7, with D unclear. Germline CDR1 MNHEY, CDR2 SVGAGI. The CDR3 runs to 11 residues. Trimming left V 7 bases short and J 4 bases short, with 8 bases between. The CDR3 sequence is CASTGQYEQYF. The CDR3 DNA sequence: TGTGCCAGCACAGGCCAATACGAGCAGTACTTC.

This clonotype was seen a few times. J is TRBJ2-2 and V is TRBV4-2; D gene unclear. The germline CDR1 and CDR2 sequences are LGHNA and YNFKEQ. The ends were cut back, 0 bases at V and 6 bases at J, with 20 bases in the middle. There are 18 residues in the CDR3. The CDR3 here is CASSQETLVGVVAGELFF. The CDR3, as DNA: TGTGCCAGCAGCCAAGAAACCCTAGTGGGTGTGGTGGCCGGGGAGCTGTTTTTT.

This clonotype was found many times. The rearrangement joins TRBV20-1 to TRBJ2-1; 8 positions match TRBD2. CDR3 length: 13 residues. The trim removed 4 bases at V and 9 bases at J, leaving 8 bases unmatched. Germline V gives CDR1 DFQATT, CDR2 SNEGSKA (reference sequence). This chain's CDR3 is CSAKAGVTGEQFF. The CDR3 DNA sequence: TGCAGTGCTAAAGCGGGAGTAACTGGTGAGCAGTTCTTC.

This clonotype was seen repeatedly, ten times or more. This chain links TRBV28 with TRBJ1-6; D call uncertain. This CDR3 region has 12 residues. Between the trimmed V and J ends, which lost 4 bases and 10 bases, there was a span of 8 bases. In germline, CDR1 is MDHEN, CDR2 SYDVKM. CDR3 DNA sequence: TGTGCCAGCAGTTACCAGGAGTCACCCCTCCACTTT. This codes for CASSYQESPLHF.

This clonotype has just a few counts. The chain joins TRBV29-1 to TRBJ2-5, with D tentatively TRBD1 (6 bases). CDR3 size: 13 residues. From germline, CDR1 is SQVTM and CDR2 ANQGSEA. V lost 6 bases to trimming and J lost 1 base, with 12 bases between them. The CDR3 reads CSVRGQIQETQYF. DNA for the CDR3: TGCAGCGTACGTGGACAGATCCAAGAGACCCAGTACTTC.

This clonotype has a count of ten or more. The chain recombines TRBV5-1 with TRBJ2-1; unclear D gene. Trimming cost V 1 base and J 0 bases, with 11 bases left between them. CDR3 size: 16 residues. CDR1 and CDR2 (germline): SGHRS, YFSETQ. In DNA, the CDR3 is TGCGCCAGCAGCTTGATGGGTGATAGCTCCTACAATGAGCAGTTCTTC. Protein sequence: CASSLMGDSSYNEQFF. Combining the CDR3 with reference TRBV5-1 and TRBJ2-1 gives the whole variable domain KAGVTQTPRYLIKTRGQQVTLSCSPISGHRSVSWYQQTPGQGLQFLFEYFSETQRNKGNFPGRFSGRQFSNSRSEMNVSTLELGDSALYLCASSLMGDSSYNEQFFGPGTRLTVL.

Many counts were recorded for this clonotype. The rearrangement joins TRBV12-3 or TRBV12-4 to TRBJ2-2, with D perhaps TRBD2 (6 bases). The CDR3 has 14 residues. V dropped 3 bases and J dropped 6 bases, with 11 bases sitting between them. CDR3 nucleotide sequence: TGTGCCAGCAGTTTGCGAGGGGAGGCCGGGGAGCTGTTTTTT. Translation gives CASSLRGEAGELFF.

This clonotype was found a few times. The V gene is TRBV5-1, the J gene TRBJ2-7; D remains ambiguous. V was shortened by 0 bases and J by 6 bases, with 10 bases between the two germline ends. Per the germline V gene, CDR1 is SGHRS and CDR2 is YFSETQ. This CDR3 has 13 amino acids. The CDR3 bases are TGCGCCAGCAGCTTGGGACAAATTAGCGAGCAGTACTTC. Residues: CASSLGQISEQYF.

This clonotype occurred many times. The V and J genes are TRBV18 and TRBJ1-3; D call uncertain. The CDR3 is 14 amino acids. Per germline, CDR1 KGHSH and CDR2 LQKENI. V was trimmed by 1 base and J by 4 bases, leaving 8 bases between them. Here the CDR3 reads CASSPQISGNTIYF. The CDR3 DNA is TGTGCCAGCTCACCACAGATATCCGGAAACACCATATATTTT. Using reference TRBV18 and TRBJ1-3 for the parts outside the CDR3, the full variable domain is NAGVMQNPRHLVRRRGQEARLRCSPMKGHSHVYWYRQLPEEGLKFMVYLQKENIIDESGMPKERFSAEFPKEGPSILRIQQVVRGDSAAYFCASSPQISGNTIYFGEGSWLTVV.

This clonotype occurred many times. V gene TRBV20-1 combines with J gene TRBJ2-3; perhaps TRBD1 as D (7 bases). This CDR3 has 15 amino acids. The V gene lost 5 bases and the J gene lost 7 bases, with 22 bases spanning the gap. Germline CDR1 is DFQATT and CDR2 is SNEGSKA (reference sequence). DNA of the CDR3: TGCAGTGCTGACAACAGGGGCGGGATGACGAATACGCAGTATTTT. Translating it yields CSADNRGGMTNTQYF.

Ten or more counts support this clonotype. The chain combines TRBV20-1 with TRBJ2-5; the match to TRBD1 covers 7 bases. Germline CDR1 DFQATT, CDR2 SNEGSKA (reference sequence). J lost 0 bases, V lost 3 bases, and 4 bases had no gene match. The CDR3 extends over 14 amino acids. CDR3 DNA sequence: TGCAGTGCTAGCCGGGACAGCGACCAAGAGACCCAGTACTTC. Translation gives CSASRDSDQETQYF.

This clonotype was detected a few times. The V gene is TRBV30, the J gene TRBJ2-2; 9 positions agree with TRBD1. Germline V gives CDR1 GTSNPN, CDR2 SVGIG (reference sequence). Unmatched junction bases numbered 7, after V lost 4 bases and J lost 7 bases. The CDR3 runs to 14 residues. The CDR3 spells CAWIFRDRVGELFF. CDR3 nucleotides: TGTGCCTGGATCTTCCGGGACAGGGTCGGGGAGCTGTTTTTT.

This clonotype was counted at least ten times. The J gene is TRBJ2-2, the V gene TRBV5-1; TRBD1 matches at 8 bases. With 3 bases clipped from V and 5 bases from J, the junction kept 9 bases outside the gene matches. Germline CDR1 is SGHRS and CDR2 is YFSETQ. This CDR3 comprises 16 residues. The DNA for the CDR3 is TGCGCCAGCAGCTCACGGACAGGGAGTAATACCGGGGAGCTGTTTTTT. Protein product: CASSSRTGSNTGELFF.